A single sample is the source of the 21 T cell receptor beta chains below, sequenced in a study of cytomegalovirus exposure and HLA in healthy donors. Researchers ran the PCR with 60 Vbeta and 13 Jbeta primers. Clones were sequenced by immunoSEQ multiplex PCR, and TCRdb holds only the in-frame ones, with some missing. The sample gives roughly 100,000 clones, 76% of which show up once; roughly 8.2% is in the top ten. Source material: PBMCs. The receptors shown here come from a man aged 35 to 55 in good health and CMV-seropositive.

Comment on this clone: At the DNA level, this CDR3 is encoded by other sequences in the same sample as well. The chain joins TRBV6-1 to TRBJ2-1, with 13 nucleotides matching TRBD2. The CDR3 spans 15 residues. V trimming: 4 bases; J trimming: 5 bases; junction bases outside the gene matches: 2. The germline V gene encodes CDR1 MNHNS and CDR2 SASEGT. CDR3 in amino acids: CASSGGTSGNNEQFF. The CDR3 DNA follows: TGTGCCAGCAGTGGTGGGACTAGCGGGAACAATGAGCAGTTCTTC.

For the CDR3, the DNA is TGTGCCAGCAGCTTAGCTAGCGGGGGGGGATATGAGCAGTTCTTC. Encoded protein: CASSLASGGGYEQFF. V usage is TRBV7-2 and J usage is TRBJ2-1, with 11 bases fitting TRBD2. The CDR3 contains 15 residues. V dropped 0 bases and J dropped 8; count of bases not matched to a gene: 3. CDR1 SGHTA and CDR2 FQGNSA come from the germline V gene.

DNA of the CDR3: TGTGCCAGCAGCGGATTCGGGACAGGGAATACTGAAGCTTTCTTT. Translation gives CASSGFGTGNTEAFF. This chain joins TRBV7-6 and TRBJ1-1; 9 positions match TRBD1. Germline CDR1 is SGHVS and CDR2 is FNYEAQ. V lost 5 bases and J lost 5; bases outside the gene matches: 9. This CDR3 region has 15 residues.

The gene calls are TRBV5-1 and TRBJ2-2; 11 bases fit TRBD2. The ends lost 1 base at V and 0 bases at J; junction bases unmatched: 8. This CDR3 has 19 residues. The germline V gene encodes CDR1 SGHRS and CDR2 YFSETQ. The DNA of the CDR3 is TGCGCCAGCAGCTTGAGAACTAGCGGGAGTGACGCGAACACCGGGGAGCTGTTTTTT. Translation gives CASSLRTSGSDANTGELFF.

The chain carries TRBV15 and TRBJ2-1; 10 nucleotides line up with TRBD1. The ends lost 2 bases at V and 7 bases at J; junction bases unmatched: 11. From germline, CDR1 is LNHNV and CDR2 YYDKDF (reference sequence). The CDR3 totals 17 residues. The CDR3 region is CATSRPGQGVSANEQFF. The DNA for the CDR3 is TGTGCCACCAGCAGACCCGGACAGGGGGTCTCTGCGAATGAGCAGTTCTTC.

V is TRBV5-8 and J is TRBJ2-5, with 10 bases fitting TRBD2. The J call may be incorrect, as the DNA end agrees better with TRBJ2-7. Germline CDR1 is SGHTS and CDR2 is YDEGEE. This CDR3 comprises 15 residues. The CDR3 is CASSLASGRGYEQYF. CDR3 sequence (DNA): TGTGCCAGCAGCTTGGCCAGCGGGAGGGGTTACGAGCAGTACTTC.

This clone was seen a few times. The CDR3 nucleotides are TGTGCCAGCAGCTGGAGGGCCGGTGCCAACGTCCTGACTTTC. It yields the protein CASSWRAGANVLTF. This rearrangement joins TRBV7-8 to TRBJ2-6; D possibly corresponds to TRBD2 (6 bases). Trimming took 4 bases from V and 7 from J, leaving 11 bases between them. Germline CDR1 is SGHVS and CDR2 is FQNEAQ. The CDR3 length is 14 residues.

A few counts support this clone. Other nucleotide sequences from this sample produce the same CDR3. The chain combines TRBV7-9 with TRBJ2-5; no definite D call. Between the trimmed V and J ends, which lost 1 base and 4 bases, there was a span of 19 bases. The CDR3 runs to 17 residues. CDR1 and CDR2 (germline): SEHNR, FQNEAQ (reference sequence). The CDR3 sequence is CASSLEDPPFTGETQYF. CDR3 nucleotides: TGTGCCAGCAGCTTAGAAGATCCCCCATTCACGGGAGAGACCCAGTACTTC.

With respect to this clone: The junction departs from the called germline gene at one end, perhaps through a read error. The sample carries other DNA sequences with the same CDR3. J is TRBJ1-1 and V is TRBV7-3; maybe TRBD1 (5 bases). This CDR3 has 13 residues. Germline assignment: CDR1 SGHTA and CDR2 FQGTGA. The CDR3 reads CASSQRGIGEAFF. CDR3 nucleotide sequence: TGTGCTAGCAGCCAAAGGGGTATCGGTGAAGCTTTCTTT.

Written as DNA, the CDR3 is TGTGCCAGCAGCTTAACCCCTTTAGGACAGGGGACTGAAGCTTTCTTT. Protein: CASSLTPLGQGTEAFF. The chain links TRBV7-3 to TRBJ1-1; 9 bases align to TRBD1. Per the germline V gene, CDR1 is SGHTA and CDR2 is FQGTGA. Trimming removed 0 bases from V and 5 bases from J; junction bases left unmatched: 7. The CDR3 contains 16 residues.

The rearrangement joins TRBV6-6 to TRBJ2-7; 9 positions agree with TRBD2. The V gene end was trimmed by 0 bases and the J gene end by 3 bases; junction bases not matched to a gene: 0. Germline CDR1 is MNHNY and CDR2 is SVGAGI (reference sequence). This CDR3 comprises 14 residues. CDR3 in DNA: TGTGCCAGCAGTTACTCAGCGGGGGGCTACGAGCAGTACTTC. This encodes CASSYSAGGYEQYF.

The chain joins TRBV19 to TRBJ2-5; weak D call: TRBD1 (6 bases). The last part of the DNA fits TRBJ2-7 better; the J call may be wrong. The CDR3 totals 13 residues. The germline V gene encodes CDR1 LNHDA and CDR2 SQIVND (reference sequence). CDR3 bases: TGTGCCAGTAGTTTAGGACAGACCTACGAGCAGTACTTC. Translated: CASSLGQTYEQYF.

The V gene is TRBV2, the J gene TRBJ2-5; D perhaps matches TRBD1 (5 bases). Trimming removed 4 bases from V and 2 bases from J, with 8 bases in between. This CDR3 contains 13 residues. Germline lookup yields CDR1 SNHLY and CDR2 FYNNEI. CDR3 coding DNA: TGTGCCAGCAGTGGACAGTTACAAGAGACCCAGTACTTC. This encodes CASSGQLQETQYF.

The CDR3: CASREVANYGYTF. CDR3 DNA sequence: TGTGCCAGCAGGGAGGTGGCTAACTATGGCTACACCTTC. The rearrangement joins TRBV27 to TRBJ1-2; no clear D. The CDR3 covers 13 residues. Trimming pared 6 bases from V and 0 bases from J, leaving 8 bases between. Germline values: CDR1 MNHEY, CDR2 SMNVEV (reference sequence).

The chain combines TRBV6-1 with TRBJ2-3, with 12 positions matching TRBD2. CDR1 MNHNS and CDR2 SASEGT come from the germline V gene. The CDR3 runs to 15 residues. V was clipped by 5 bases and J by 5 bases; unmatched bases: 5. Here the CDR3 reads CASSLGLAGEDTQYF. CDR3 nucleotide sequence: TGTGCCAGCAGTTTGGGACTAGCGGGCGAAGATACGCAGTATTTT.

Here the CDR3 DNA reads TGCGCCAGCAGCCAGTCAGGGGATGGAACCGGGGAGCTGTTTTTT. Its protein is CASSQSGDGTGELFF. The rearrangement links TRBV5-1 to TRBJ2-2; perhaps TRBD1 as D (6 bases). The CDR3 covers 15 residues. Germline V gene sequence: CDR1 SGHRS, CDR2 YFSETQ. Trimming took 4 bases from V and 5 from J, leaving 15 bases between them.

J is TRBJ2-5 and V is TRBV11-2, with TRBD2 as a possible D gene (5 bases). CDR1 and CDR2 from the germline V gene are SGHAT and FQNNGV. Trimming cost V 6 bases and J 5 bases, with 19 bases left between them. This CDR3 spans 15 amino acids. The CDR3 region is CASSRTDSLRETQYF. The DNA for the CDR3 is TGTGCCAGCAGTAGAACGGACTCACTTAGGGAGACCCAGTACTTC.

The gene calls are TRBV12-5 and TRBJ2-7; D gene unclear. CDR1 is LGHNT and CDR2 is FRNRAP in the germline V gene. The CDR3 has 17 amino acids. V was shortened by 1 base and J by 1 base, with 17 bases between the two germline ends. The chain's CDR3 is CASGLGHTEQGSYEQYF. The CDR3 nucleotides read TGTGCTAGTGGTTTGGGCCACACAGAACAAGGATCCTACGAGCAGTACTTC.

The chain recombines TRBV2 with TRBJ2-4; D might be TRBD2 (5 bases). Germline V gene data show CDR1 as SNHLY and CDR2 as FYNNEI. V was shortened by 10 bases and J by 2 bases, with 12 bases between the two germline ends. This CDR3 contains 13 residues. In DNA form, the CDR3 reads TGTGCCATCGTTAGCGCCTCCAAAAACATTCAGTACTTC. Protein product: CAIVSASKNIQYF.

J is TRBJ2-1 and V is TRBV11-3; 8 bases map to TRBD2. The germline CDR1 and CDR2 sequences are SGHNT and YENEEA. This CDR3 is built from 15 residues. The ends lost 4 bases at V and 5 bases at J; junction bases unmatched: 7. CDR3: CASSSRGGRNNEQFF. The CDR3 DNA follows: TGTGCCAGCAGCTCCCGGGGGGGCCGGAACAATGAGCAGTTCTTC.

This clone was observed a single time. The rearrangement links TRBV7-2 to TRBJ2-5, with a tentative D call TRBD2 (6 bases). Trimming shortened V by 3 bases and J by 5 bases, and 13 bases separated the two germline ends. Germline CDR1 SGHTA, CDR2 FQGNSA. This CDR3 has 14 amino acids. The CDR3 spells CASSFLHRGETQYF. The CDR3 DNA follows: TGTGCCAGCAGCTTCCTCCACCGGGGGGAGACCCAGTACTTC.